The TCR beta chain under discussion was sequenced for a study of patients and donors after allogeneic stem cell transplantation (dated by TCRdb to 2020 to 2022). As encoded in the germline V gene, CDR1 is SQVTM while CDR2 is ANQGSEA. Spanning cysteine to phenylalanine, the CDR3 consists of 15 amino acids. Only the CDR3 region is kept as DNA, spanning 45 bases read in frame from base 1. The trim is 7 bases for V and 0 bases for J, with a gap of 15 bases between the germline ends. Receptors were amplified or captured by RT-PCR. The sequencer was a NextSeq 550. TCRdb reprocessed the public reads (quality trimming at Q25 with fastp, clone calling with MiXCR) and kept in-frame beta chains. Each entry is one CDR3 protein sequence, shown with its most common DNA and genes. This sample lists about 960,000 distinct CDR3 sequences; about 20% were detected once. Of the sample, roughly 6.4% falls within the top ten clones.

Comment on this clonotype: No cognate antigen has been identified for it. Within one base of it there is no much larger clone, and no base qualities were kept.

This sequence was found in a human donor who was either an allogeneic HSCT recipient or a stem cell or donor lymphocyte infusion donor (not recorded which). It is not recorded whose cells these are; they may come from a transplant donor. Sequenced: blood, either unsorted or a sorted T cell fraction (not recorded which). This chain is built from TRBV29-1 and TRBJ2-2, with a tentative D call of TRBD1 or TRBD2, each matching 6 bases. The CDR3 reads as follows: CSGGPGGANTGELFF. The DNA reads TGCAGCGGGGGGCCCGGGGGCGCGAACACCGGGGAGCTGTTTTTT.